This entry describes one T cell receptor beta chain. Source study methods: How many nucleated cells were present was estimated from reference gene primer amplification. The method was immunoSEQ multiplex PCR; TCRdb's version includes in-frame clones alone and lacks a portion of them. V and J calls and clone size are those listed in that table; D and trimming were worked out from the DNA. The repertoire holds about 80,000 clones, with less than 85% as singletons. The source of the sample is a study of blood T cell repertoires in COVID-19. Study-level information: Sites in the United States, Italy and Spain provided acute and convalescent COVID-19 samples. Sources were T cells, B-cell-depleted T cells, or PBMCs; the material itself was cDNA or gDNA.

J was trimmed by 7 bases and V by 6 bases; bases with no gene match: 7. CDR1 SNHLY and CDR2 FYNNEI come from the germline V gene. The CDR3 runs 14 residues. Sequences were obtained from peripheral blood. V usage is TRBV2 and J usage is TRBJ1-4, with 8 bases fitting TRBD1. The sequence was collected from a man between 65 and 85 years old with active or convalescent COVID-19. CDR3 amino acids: CASSLQGGSEKLFF. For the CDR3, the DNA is TGTGCCAGCAGCTTACAGGGGGGGAGTGAAAAACTGTTTTTT.